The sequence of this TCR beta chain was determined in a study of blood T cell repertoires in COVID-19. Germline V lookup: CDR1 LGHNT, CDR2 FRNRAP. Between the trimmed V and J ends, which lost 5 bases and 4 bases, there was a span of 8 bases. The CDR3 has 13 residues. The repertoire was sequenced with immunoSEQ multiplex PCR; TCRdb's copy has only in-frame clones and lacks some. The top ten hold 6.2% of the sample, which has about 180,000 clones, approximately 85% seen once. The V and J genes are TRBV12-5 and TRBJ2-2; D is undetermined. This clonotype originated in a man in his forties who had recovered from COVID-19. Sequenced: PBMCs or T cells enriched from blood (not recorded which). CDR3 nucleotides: TGTGCTAGTGGTCCCCCAGGCACCGGGGAGCTGTTTTTT. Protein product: CASGPPGTGELFF. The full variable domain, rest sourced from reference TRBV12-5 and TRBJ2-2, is DARVTQTPRHKVTEMGQEVTMRCQPILGHNTVFWYRQTMMQGLELLAYFRNRAPLDDSGMPKDRFSAEMPDATLATLKIQPSEPRDSAVYFCASGPPGTGELFFGEGSRLTVL.